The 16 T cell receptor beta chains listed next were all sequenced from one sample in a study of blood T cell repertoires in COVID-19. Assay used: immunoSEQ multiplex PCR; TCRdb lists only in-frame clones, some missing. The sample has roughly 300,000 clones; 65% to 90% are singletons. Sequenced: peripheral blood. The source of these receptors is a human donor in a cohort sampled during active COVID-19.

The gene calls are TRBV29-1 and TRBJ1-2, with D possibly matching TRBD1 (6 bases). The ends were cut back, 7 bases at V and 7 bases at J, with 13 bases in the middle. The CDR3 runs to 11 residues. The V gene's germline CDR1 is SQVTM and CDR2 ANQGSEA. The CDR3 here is CSARGGAGYTF. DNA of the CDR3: TGCAGCGCCCGAGGGGGTGCTGGCTACACCTTC.

Here the CDR3 reads CASSQPGGGYGYTF. In DNA form, the CDR3 reads TGTGCCAGCAGCCAGCCAGGGGGCGGCTATGGCTACACCTTC. V is TRBV7-9 and J is TRBJ1-2, with 8 bases aligning to TRBD1. Losses at the gene ends were 5 bases for V and 4 bases for J; bases not matched to a gene: 6. Germline CDR1 SEHNR, CDR2 FQNEAQ (reference sequence). This CDR3 comprises 14 residues.

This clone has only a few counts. The CDR3 region is CSVVRNQPQHF. CDR3 bases: TGCAGCGTTGTGCGGAATCAGCCCCAGCATTTT. The rearrangement links TRBV29-1 to TRBJ1-5; D ambiguous. There are 11 residues in the CDR3. Germline-derived CDR1 and CDR2 are SQVTM and ANQGSEA. Trimming took 4 bases from V and 4 from J, leaving 5 bases between them.

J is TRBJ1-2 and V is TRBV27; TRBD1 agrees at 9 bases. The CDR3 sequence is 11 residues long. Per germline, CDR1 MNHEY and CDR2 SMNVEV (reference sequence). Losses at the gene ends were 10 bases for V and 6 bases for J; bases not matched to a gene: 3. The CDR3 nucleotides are TGTGCCACAGGACAGGGGAATGGCTACACCTTC. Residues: CATGQGNGYTF.

Here the CDR3 DNA reads TGTGCCAGCAGTCGAGCGACAGGTACTGGAAACACCATATATTTT. Amino acid sequence: CASSRATGTGNTIYF. The chain is built from TRBV27 and TRBJ1-3, with D possibly TRBD1 on 6 matching bases. Per the germline V gene, CDR1 is MNHEY and CDR2 is SMNVEV (reference sequence). This CDR3 is built from 15 residues. The V and J ends lost 5 bases and 2 bases respectively, with 13 bases between them.

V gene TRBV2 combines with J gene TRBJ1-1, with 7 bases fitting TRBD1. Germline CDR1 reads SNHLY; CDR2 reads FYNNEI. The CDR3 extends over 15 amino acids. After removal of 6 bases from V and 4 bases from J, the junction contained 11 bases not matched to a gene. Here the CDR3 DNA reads TGTGCCAGCAGGGAAAAGGGGGCATGGCGCACTGAAGCTTTCTTT. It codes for CASREKGAWRTEAFF.

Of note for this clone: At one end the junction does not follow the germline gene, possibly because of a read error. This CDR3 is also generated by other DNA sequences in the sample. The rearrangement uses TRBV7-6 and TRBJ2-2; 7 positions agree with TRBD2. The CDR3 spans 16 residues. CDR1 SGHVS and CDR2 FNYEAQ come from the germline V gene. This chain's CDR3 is CASSGLAGVRTGELFF. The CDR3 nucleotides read TGTGCCAGCAGTGGTCTTGCGGGGGTGAGGACCGGGGAACTGTTTTTT.

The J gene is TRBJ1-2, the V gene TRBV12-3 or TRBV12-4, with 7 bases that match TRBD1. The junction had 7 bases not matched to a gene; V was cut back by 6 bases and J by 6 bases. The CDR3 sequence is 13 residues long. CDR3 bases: TGTGCCAGCAGGCTACAGGGGATCCATGGCTACACCTTC. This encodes CASRLQGIHGYTF.

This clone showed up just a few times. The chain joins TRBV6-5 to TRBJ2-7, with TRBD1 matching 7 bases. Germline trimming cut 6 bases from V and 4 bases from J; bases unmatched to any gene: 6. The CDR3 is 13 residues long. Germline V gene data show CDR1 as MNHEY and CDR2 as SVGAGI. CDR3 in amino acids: CASRLRDRYEQYF. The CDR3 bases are TGTGCCAGCAGGCTCCGGGACAGATACGAGCAGTACTTC.

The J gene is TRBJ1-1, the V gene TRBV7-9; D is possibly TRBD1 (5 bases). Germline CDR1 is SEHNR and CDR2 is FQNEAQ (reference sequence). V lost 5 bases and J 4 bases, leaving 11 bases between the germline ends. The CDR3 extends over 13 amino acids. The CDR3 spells CASSPSGGTEAFF. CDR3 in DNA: TGTGCCAGCAGCCCCAGCGGGGGCACTGAAGCTTTCTTT.

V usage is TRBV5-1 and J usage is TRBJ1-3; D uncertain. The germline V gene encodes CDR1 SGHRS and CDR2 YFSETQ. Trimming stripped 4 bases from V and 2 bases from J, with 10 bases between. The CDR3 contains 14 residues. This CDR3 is CASSEDNAGNTIYF. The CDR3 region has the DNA TGCGCCAGCAGCGAAGACAACGCTGGAAACACCATATATTTT.

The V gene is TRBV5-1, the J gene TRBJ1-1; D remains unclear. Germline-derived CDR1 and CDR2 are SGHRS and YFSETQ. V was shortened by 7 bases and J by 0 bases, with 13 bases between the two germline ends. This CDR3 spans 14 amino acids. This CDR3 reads CASRTKNMNTEAFF. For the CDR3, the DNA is TGCGCCAGCCGCACAAAGAACATGAACACTGAAGCTTTCTTT.

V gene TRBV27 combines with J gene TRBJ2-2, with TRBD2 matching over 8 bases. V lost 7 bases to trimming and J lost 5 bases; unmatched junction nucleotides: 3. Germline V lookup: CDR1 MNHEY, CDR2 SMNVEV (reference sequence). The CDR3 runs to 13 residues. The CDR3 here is CASKRLATGELFF. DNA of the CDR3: TGTGCCAGCAAACGACTAGCGACCGGGGAGCTGTTTTTT.

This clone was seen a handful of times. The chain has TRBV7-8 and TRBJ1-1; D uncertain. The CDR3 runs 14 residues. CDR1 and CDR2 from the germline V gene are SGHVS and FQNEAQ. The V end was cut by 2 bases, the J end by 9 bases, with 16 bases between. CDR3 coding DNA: TGTGCCAGCAGCTTAAGCGGTTCAAGTCAGAAAGCTTTCTTT. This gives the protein CASSLSGSSQKAFF.

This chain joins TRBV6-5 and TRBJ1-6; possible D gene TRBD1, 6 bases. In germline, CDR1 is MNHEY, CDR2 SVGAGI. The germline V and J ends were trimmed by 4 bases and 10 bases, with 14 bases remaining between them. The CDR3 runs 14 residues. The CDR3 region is CASSLTGFLSPLHF. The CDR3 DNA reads TGTGCCAGCAGTTTGACAGGTTTTCTATCACCCCTCCACTTT.

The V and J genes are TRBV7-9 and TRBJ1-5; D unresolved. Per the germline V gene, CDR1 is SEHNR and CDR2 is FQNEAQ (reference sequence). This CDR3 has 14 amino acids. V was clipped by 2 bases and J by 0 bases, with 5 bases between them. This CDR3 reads CASSLSYSNQPQHF. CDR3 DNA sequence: TGTGCCAGCAGCTTAAGCTATAGCAATCAGCCCCAGCATTTT.